The next 21 T cell receptor beta chains were all read from a single sample in a study of a mutant IDH1 vaccine in newly diagnosed glioma. Clones were sequenced by immunoSEQ multiplex PCR, and TCRdb holds only the in-frame ones, with some missing. The sample includes some 55,000 clones, 70% to 90% of them seen just once. The antigens of these receptors remain unknown. Time point denoted: week 5, during vaccination. A single vaccine dose contained 300 ug of mutant IDH1 20-mer peptide, and topical imiquimod was used with it. The sample consisted of PBMCs, taken from a glioma patient whose treatment included an IDH1 peptide vaccine. These TCRs come from a woman aged 40 to 50 with glioma.

The chain carries TRBV12-5 and TRBJ1-2; the match to TRBD1 covers 7 bases. CDR3 length equals 16 residues. Unmatched junction bases numbered 12, after V lost 0 bases and J lost 8 bases. CDR1 is LGHNT, CDR2 FRNRAP, per germline. Here the CDR3 reads CASGLVTPDRANGYTF. CDR3 nucleotide sequence: TGTGCTAGTGGTTTGGTTACCCCCGACAGGGCCAACGGCTACACCTTC.

This clone was observed a single time. The chain recombines TRBV5-1 with TRBJ2-2; D tentatively reads TRBD1 or TRBD2 (5 bases each). Germline V lookup: CDR1 SGHRS, CDR2 YFSETQ. The CDR3 spans 17 residues. V shed 6 bases and J shed 1 base, with 19 bases lying between them. The CDR3 reads CASNFWPGQGNTGELFF. The CDR3 nucleotides are TGCGCCAGCAACTTTTGGCCGGGGCAGGGGAACACCGGGGAGCTGTTTTTT.

The V and J genes are TRBV10-2 and TRBJ2-5; tentatively, D is TRBD2 (6 bases). V was clipped by 7 bases and J by 1 base, with 16 bases between them. This CDR3 has 15 residues. The V gene's germline CDR1 is WSHSY and CDR2 SAAADI. Written as DNA, the CDR3 is TGCGCCAGCACGGGTGGGGGGTTTCGCCAAGAGACCCAGTACTTC. Its protein is CASTGGGFRQETQYF.

This chain links TRBV5-1 with TRBJ1-1, with D unclear. Germline V CDR1 and CDR2: SGHRS, YFSETQ. The CDR3 consists of 15 residues. V dropped 4 bases and J dropped 1 base, with 14 bases sitting between them. CDR3 in amino acids: CASSRTPRENTEAFF. The CDR3 nucleotides read TGCGCCAGCAGCAGGACCCCGAGGGAGAACACTGAAGCTTTCTTT.

The table lists this clone with a few counts. V is TRBV4-2 and J is TRBJ2-5; 10 nucleotides agree with TRBD2. Germline assignment: CDR1 LGHNA and CDR2 YNFKEQ. The trim removed 1 base at V and 2 bases at J, leaving 7 bases unmatched. CDR3 size: 17 residues. Here the CDR3 DNA reads TGTGCCAGCAGCCAAGCCTCCTCTAGCGGGGGACAAGAGACCCAGTACTTC. Translating it yields CASSQASSSGGQETQYF.

In DNA, the CDR3 is TGTGCCAGCAGTTACGCTAAAACTGGGACAGCTGAAGCTTTCTTT. Translated: CASSYAKTGTAEAFF. The V call is TRBV6-5, the J call TRBJ1-1, with 7 bases fitting TRBD1. With 2 bases clipped from V and 6 bases from J, the junction kept 9 bases outside the gene matches. Per germline, CDR1 MNHEY and CDR2 SVGAGI. The CDR3 covers 15 residues.

The chain joins TRBV15 to TRBJ1-5; a weak D match, TRBD1 (5 bases). CDR1 is LNHNV and CDR2 is YYDKDF in the germline V gene (reference sequence). Trimming removed 1 base from V and 1 base from J, with 11 bases in between. This CDR3 is 16 amino acids long. CDR3 bases: TGTGCCACCAGCAGAGCTGGCCGGGGGAGCAATCAGCCCCAGCATTTT. Protein sequence: CATSRAGRGSNQPQHF.

The rearrangement links TRBV6-5 to TRBJ1-2, with TRBD1 matching over 7 bases. Germline lookup yields CDR1 MNHEY and CDR2 SVGAGI. The CDR3 consists of 15 residues. V trimming: 4 bases; J trimming: 3 bases; junction bases outside the gene matches: 8. The CDR3 coding sequence is TGTGCCAGCAGTTCCCTTACAGGGGAGGACTATGGCTACACCTTC. It codes for CASSSLTGEDYGYTF.

V and J are TRBV7-2 and TRBJ2-5; maybe TRBD1 (6 bases). The CDR3 length is 16 residues. Trimming pared 5 bases from V and 5 bases from J, leaving 21 bases between. From germline, CDR1 is SGHTA and CDR2 FQGNSA. The CDR3 DNA sequence: TGTGCCAGCAGCGCACCACTCAACAGGGAGCGGGAGACCCAGTACTTC. Translated: CASSAPLNRERETQYF.

J is TRBJ2-3 and V is TRBV23-1; 8 bases match TRBD2. TRBV23-1 is an ORF for which the function is uncertain. The CDR3 runs to 19 residues. After removal of 0 bases from V and 4 bases from J, the junction contained 15 bases not matched to a gene. The CDR3 DNA follows: TGCGCCAGCAGTCAATCTCCCAGCGGGGGCCTACCACAATCAGATACGCAGTATTTT. Residues: CASSQSPSGGLPQSDTQYF.

The rearrangement uses TRBV19 and TRBJ2-5; D unclear. Trimming cost V 9 bases and J 3 bases, with 14 bases left between them. Germline V gene lookup returns CDR1 LNHDA and CDR2 SQIVND (reference sequence). This CDR3 is built from 13 residues. CDR3 in amino acids: CASRRGGEETQYF. For the CDR3, the DNA is TGTGCCAGCCGAAGAGGTGGGGAAGAGACCCAGTACTTC. The variable domain in full, with the rest retrieved from reference TRBV19 and TRBJ2-5, is DGGITQSPKYLFRKEGQNVTLSCEQNLNHDAMYWYRQDPGQGLRLIYYSQIVNDFQKGDIAEGYSVSREKKESFPLTVTSAQKNPTAFYLCASRRGGEETQYFGPGTRLLVL.

The chain uses TRBV7-2 and TRBJ2-2; the D gene is possibly TRBD1 (6 bases). The germline V gene has CDR1 SGHTA and CDR2 FQGNSA. There are 15 residues in the CDR3. V lost 1 base and J 6 bases, leaving 12 bases between the germline ends. DNA for the CDR3: TGTGCCAGCAGCTTAGGGGTAGGGGGAGCCGGGGAGCTGTTTTTT. It is translated as CASSLGVGGAGELFF.

V usage is TRBV2 and J usage is TRBJ1-2, with TRBD1 matching 8 bases. V trimming: 8 bases; J trimming: 4 bases; junction bases outside the gene matches: 6. Germline V lookup: CDR1 SNHLY, CDR2 FYNNEI. This CDR3 region has 13 residues. CDR3 protein: CASGAGGLYGYTF. The CDR3 DNA reads TGTGCCAGCGGGGCAGGGGGCCTCTATGGCTACACCTTC.

The chain recombines TRBV4-1 with TRBJ1-5, with D unclear. V was clipped by 0 bases and J by 1 base, with 13 bases between them. The CDR3 is 17 residues long. Germline loops: CDR1 MGHRA, CDR2 YSYEKL. The CDR3 sequence is CASSQDLLGSSNQPQHF. In nucleotides, the CDR3 is TGCGCCAGCAGCCAAGACCTCTTGGGATCGAGCAATCAGCCCCAGCATTTT.

In this sample, this clone turned up a few times. This chain joins TRBV27 and TRBJ1-4; D gene uncertain. This CDR3 comprises 15 residues. The ends were cut back, 2 bases at V and 3 bases at J, with 10 bases in the middle. Germline V gene lookup returns CDR1 MNHEY and CDR2 SMNVEV (reference sequence). The chain's CDR3 is CASSLNIRSNEKLFF. Here the CDR3 DNA reads TGTGCCAGCAGTTTAAATATAAGGTCTAATGAAAAACTGTTTTTT.

The V gene is TRBV4-1, the J gene TRBJ1-5, with TRBD1 matching over 7 bases. This CDR3 comprises 16 residues. Losses at the gene ends were 4 bases for V and 5 bases for J; bases not matched to a gene: 11. Per germline, CDR1 MGHRA and CDR2 YSYEKL. The CDR3 nucleotides read TGCGCCAGCAGCCGTGCGTGGACAGGAAGCGATCAGCCCCAGCATTTT. Protein product: CASSRAWTGSDQPQHF.

The chain couples TRBV7-2 to TRBJ2-1; 7 bases fit TRBD2. The length of the CDR3 is 16 residues. CDR1 SGHTA and CDR2 FQGNSA come from the germline V gene. With V trimmed by 2 bases and J by 6 bases, 10 bases remained unmatched. The CDR3 nucleotides read TGTGCCAGCAGCTTATCCCGCGGGGGACTCGGCAATGAGCAGTTCTTC. This sequence encodes CASSLSRGGLGNEQFF.

This rearrangement joins TRBV28 to TRBJ2-7; D unresolved. Looked up from germline, CDR1 is MDHEN and CDR2 is SYDVKM. V lost 4 bases, J lost 4 bases, and 8 bases lay in between. CDR3 length: 12 residues. CDR3: CASSSKLYEQYF. Written as DNA, the CDR3 is TGTGCCAGCAGTTCAAAGCTGTACGAGCAGTACTTC.

The chain is built from TRBV4-1 and TRBJ2-7; 7 bases agree with TRBD1. The CDR3 has 14 amino acids. Trimming removed 4 bases from V and 3 bases from J; junction bases left unmatched: 6. Germline V gives CDR1 MGHRA, CDR2 YSYEKL. CDR3 in DNA: TGCGCCAGCAGCCCCACGGGACAGAACTACGAGCAGTACTTC. It is translated as CASSPTGQNYEQYF.

The chain uses TRBV4-3 and TRBJ1-6; D may be TRBD1 (6 bases). Per germline, CDR1 LGHNA and CDR2 YSLEER. CDR3 length equals 14 residues. V was trimmed by 4 bases and J by 9 bases, leaving 13 bases between them. In nucleotides, the CDR3 is TGCGCCAGCAGCCTTACAGGGCACGGTTCACCCCTCCACTTT. This gives the protein CASSLTGHGSPLHF.

This CDR3 is CASSEALKTQYF. The CDR3 nucleotides are TGTGCCAGCAGTGAAGCATTGAAGACCCAGTACTTC. The J gene is TRBJ2-5, the V gene TRBV6-1; D gene uncertain. This CDR3 region has 12 residues. Trimming stripped 0 bases from V and 6 bases from J, with 5 bases between. Germline V gene lookup returns CDR1 MNHNS and CDR2 SASEGT.